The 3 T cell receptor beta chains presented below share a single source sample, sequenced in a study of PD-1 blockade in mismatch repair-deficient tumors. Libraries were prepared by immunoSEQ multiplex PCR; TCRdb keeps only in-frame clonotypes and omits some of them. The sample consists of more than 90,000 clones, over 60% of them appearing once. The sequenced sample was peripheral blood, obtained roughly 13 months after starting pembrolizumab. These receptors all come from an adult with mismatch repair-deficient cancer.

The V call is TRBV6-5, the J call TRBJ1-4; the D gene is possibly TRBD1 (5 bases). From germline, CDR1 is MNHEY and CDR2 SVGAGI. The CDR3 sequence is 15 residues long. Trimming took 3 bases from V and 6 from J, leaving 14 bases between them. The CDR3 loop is CASSYWGREDEKLFF. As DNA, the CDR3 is TGTGCCAGCAGTTATTGGGGGAGAGAGGATGAAAAACTGTTTTTT.

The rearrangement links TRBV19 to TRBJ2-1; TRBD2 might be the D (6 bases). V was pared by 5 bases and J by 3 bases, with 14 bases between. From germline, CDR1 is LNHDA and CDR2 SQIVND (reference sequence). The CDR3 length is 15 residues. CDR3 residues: CASSAGTGDYNEQFF. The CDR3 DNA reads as TGTGCCAGTAGTGCCGGGACGGGAGACTACAATGAGCAGTTCTTC.

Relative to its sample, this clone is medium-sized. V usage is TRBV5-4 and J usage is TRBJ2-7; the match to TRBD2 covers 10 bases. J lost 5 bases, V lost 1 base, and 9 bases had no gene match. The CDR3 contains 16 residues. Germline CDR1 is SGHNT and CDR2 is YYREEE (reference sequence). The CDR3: CASSLPSGSGVNEQYF. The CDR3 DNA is TGTGCCAGCAGCTTGCCTAGCGGGAGTGGTGTAAACGAGCAGTACTTC.